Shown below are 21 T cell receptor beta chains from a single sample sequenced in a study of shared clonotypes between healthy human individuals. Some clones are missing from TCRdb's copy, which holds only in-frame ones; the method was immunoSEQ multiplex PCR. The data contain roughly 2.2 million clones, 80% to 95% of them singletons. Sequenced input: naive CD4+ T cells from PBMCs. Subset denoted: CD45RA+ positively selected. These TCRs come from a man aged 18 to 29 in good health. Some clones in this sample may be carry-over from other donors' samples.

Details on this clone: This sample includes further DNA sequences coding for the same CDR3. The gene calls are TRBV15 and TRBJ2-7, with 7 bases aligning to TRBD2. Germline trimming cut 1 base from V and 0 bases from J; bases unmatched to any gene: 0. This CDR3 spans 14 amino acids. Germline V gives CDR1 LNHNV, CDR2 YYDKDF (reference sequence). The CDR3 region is CATSRGGSSYEQYF. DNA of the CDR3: TGTGCCACCAGCAGAGGCGGGAGCTCCTACGAGCAGTACTTC.

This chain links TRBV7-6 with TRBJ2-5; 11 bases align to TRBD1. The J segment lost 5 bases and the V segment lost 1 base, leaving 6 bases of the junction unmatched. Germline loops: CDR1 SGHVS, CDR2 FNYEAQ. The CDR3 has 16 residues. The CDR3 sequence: CASSLEGQGAWETQYF. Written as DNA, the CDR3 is TGTGCCAGCAGCTTAGAAGGACAGGGGGCTTGGGAGACCCAGTACTTC.

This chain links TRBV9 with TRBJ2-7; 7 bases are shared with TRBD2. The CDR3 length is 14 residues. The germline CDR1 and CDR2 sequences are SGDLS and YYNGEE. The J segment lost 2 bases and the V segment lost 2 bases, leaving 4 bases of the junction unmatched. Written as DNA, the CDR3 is TGTGCCAGCAGCGTGAATCTAGCGGCCTACGAGCAGTACTTC. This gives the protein CASSVNLAAYEQYF.

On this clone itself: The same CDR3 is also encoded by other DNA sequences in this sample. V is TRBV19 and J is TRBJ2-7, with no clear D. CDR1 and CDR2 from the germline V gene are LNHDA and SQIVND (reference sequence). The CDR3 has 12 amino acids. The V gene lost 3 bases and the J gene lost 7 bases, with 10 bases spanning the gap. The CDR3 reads CASSILNGEQYF. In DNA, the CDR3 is TGTGCCAGTAGTATCCTCAATGGGGAGCAGTACTTC. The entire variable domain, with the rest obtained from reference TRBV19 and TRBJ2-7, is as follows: DGGITQSPKYLFRKEGQNVTLSCEQNLNHDAMYWYRQDPGQGLRLIYYSQIVNDFQKGDIAEGYSVSREKKESFPLTVTSAQKNPTAFYLCASSILNGEQYFGPGTRLTVT.

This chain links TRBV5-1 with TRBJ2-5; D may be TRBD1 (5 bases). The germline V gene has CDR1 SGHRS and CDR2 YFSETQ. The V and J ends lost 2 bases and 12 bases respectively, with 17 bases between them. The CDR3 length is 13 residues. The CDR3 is CASSLVPEGAEYF. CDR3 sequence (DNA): TGCGCCAGCAGCTTAGTCCCAGAAGGGGCGGAGTACTTC.

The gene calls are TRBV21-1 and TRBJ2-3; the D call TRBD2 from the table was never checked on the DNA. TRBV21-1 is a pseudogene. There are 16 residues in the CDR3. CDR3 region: CASSKGEVDCADTQYF. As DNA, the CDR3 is TGTGCCAGCAGCAAAGGGGAGGTGGATTGTGCAGATACGCAGTATTTT.

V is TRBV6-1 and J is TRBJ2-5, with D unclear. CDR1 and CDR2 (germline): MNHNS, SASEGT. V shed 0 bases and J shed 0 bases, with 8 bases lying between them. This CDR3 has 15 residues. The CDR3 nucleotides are TGTGCCAGCAGTGAAGCGCTCAGCTACCAAGAGACCCAGTACTTC. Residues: CASSEALSYQETQYF.

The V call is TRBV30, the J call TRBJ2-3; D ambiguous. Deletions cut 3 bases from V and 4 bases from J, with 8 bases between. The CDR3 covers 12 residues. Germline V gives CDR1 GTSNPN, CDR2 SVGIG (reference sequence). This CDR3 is CAWSAAPDTQYF. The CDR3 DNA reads TGTGCCTGGAGCGCCGCCCCAGATACGCAGTATTTT.

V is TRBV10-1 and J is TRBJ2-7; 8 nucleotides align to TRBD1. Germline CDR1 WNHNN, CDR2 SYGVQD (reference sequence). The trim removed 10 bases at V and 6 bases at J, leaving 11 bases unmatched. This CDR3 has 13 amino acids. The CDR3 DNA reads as TGCGCCACCTCTCGGACAGGGTTGAGCGAGCAGTACTTC. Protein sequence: CATSRTGLSEQYF.

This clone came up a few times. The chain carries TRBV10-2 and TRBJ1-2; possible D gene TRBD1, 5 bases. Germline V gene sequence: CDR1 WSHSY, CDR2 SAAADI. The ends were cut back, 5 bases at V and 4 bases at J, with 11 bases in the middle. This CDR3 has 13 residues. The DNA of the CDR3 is TGCGCCAGCAGTTCGGGACGGGTCTATGGCTACACCTTC. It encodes CASSSGRVYGYTF.

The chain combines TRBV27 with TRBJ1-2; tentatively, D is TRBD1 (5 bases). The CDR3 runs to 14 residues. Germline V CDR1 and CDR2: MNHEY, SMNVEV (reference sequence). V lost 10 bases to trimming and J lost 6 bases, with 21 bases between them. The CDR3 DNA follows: TGTGCCACCCATTTCTCGGGCTGGGGGAATGGCTACACCTTC. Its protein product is CATHFSGWGNGYTF.

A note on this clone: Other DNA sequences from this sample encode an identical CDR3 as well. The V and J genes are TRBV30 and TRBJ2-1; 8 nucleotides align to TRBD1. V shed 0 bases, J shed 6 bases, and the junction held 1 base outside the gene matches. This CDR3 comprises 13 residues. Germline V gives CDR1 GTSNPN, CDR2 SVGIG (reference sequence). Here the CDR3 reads CAWSVQGGNEQFF. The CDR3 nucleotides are TGTGCCTGGAGTGTACAGGGGGGCAATGAGCAGTTCTTC.

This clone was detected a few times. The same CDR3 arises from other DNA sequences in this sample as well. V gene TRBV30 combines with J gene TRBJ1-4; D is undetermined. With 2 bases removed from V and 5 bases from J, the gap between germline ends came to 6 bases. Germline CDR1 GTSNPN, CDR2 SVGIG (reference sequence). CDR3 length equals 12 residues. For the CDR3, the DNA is TGTGCCTGGAGTCCAGTGAATGAAAAACTGTTTTTT. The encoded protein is CAWSPVNEKLFF.

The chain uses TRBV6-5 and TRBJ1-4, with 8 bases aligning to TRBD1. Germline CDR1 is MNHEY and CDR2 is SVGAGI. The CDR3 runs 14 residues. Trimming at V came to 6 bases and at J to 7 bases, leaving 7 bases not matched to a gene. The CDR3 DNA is TGTGCCAGCAGGGCGACAGGGGAGAGTGAAAAACTGTTTTTT. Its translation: CASRATGESEKLFF.

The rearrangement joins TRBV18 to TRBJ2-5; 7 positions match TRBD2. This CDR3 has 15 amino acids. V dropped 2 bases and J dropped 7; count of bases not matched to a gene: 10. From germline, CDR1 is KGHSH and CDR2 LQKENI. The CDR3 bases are TGTGCCAGCTCACCATGGGGCGGGAGCCCGGTGACCCAGTACTTC. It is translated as CASSPWGGSPVTQYF.

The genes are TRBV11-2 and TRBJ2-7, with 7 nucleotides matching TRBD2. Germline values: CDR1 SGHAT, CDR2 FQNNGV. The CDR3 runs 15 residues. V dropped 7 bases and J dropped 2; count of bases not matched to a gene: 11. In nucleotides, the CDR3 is TGTGCCAGCACCCGGGGGAGGGGAGGTACCTACGAGCAGTACTTC. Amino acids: CASTRGRGGTYEQYF.

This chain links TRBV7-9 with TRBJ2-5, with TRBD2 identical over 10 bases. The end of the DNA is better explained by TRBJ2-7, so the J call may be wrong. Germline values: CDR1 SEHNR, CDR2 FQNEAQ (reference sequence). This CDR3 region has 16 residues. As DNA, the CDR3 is TGTGCCAGCAGCTTATTTCGGGCTAGCGGGAGCTACGAGCAGTACTTC. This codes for CASSLFRASGSYEQYF.

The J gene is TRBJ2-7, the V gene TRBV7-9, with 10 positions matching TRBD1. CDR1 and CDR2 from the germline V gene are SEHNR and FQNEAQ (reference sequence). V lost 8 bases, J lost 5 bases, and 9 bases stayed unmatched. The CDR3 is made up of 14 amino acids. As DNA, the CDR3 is TGTGCCAGCGACAAGGGACAGGGGAACAACGAGCAGTACTTC. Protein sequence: CASDKGQGNNEQYF.

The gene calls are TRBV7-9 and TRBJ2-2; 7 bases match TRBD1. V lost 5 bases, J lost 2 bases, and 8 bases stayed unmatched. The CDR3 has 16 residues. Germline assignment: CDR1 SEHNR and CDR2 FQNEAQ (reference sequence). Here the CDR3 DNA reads TGTGCCAGCAGCCCCTCGGGACAGCTTAACACCGGGGAGCTGTTTTTT. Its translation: CASSPSGQLNTGELFF.

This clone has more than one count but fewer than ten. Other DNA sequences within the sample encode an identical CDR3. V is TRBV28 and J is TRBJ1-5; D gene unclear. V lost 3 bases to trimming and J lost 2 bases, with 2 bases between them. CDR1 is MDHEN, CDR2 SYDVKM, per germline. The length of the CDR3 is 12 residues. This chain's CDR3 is CASSFGNQPQHF. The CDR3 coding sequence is TGTGCCAGCAGTTTTGGCAATCAGCCCCAGCATTTT.

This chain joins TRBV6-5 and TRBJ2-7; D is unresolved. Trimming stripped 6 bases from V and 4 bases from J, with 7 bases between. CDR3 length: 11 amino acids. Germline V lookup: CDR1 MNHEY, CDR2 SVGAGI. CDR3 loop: CASRNLYEQYF. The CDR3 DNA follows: TGTGCCAGCAGGAACCTATACGAGCAGTACTTC.